These 7 T cell receptor beta chains originate from one sample sequenced in a study of blood T cell repertoires in COVID-19. Sequencing was performed with immunoSEQ multiplex PCR; in TCRdb, only in-frame clones are kept and a portion is missing. The repertoire holds just over 70,000 clones, with about 73% as singletons. The specimen sequenced was peripheral blood. Receptor source: a woman aged 70 to 79 with acute or convalescent COVID-19.

This clone was found a few times. The chain links TRBV6-6 to TRBJ1-2; maybe TRBD1 (5 bases). CDR3 size: 16 residues. The V gene's germline CDR1 is MNHNY and CDR2 SVGAGI (reference sequence). The germline V and J ends were trimmed by 7 bases and 6 bases, with 24 bases remaining between them. The CDR3 DNA reads TGTGCCAGCACCACGTCGGTCGCAACAGGAACTAATGGCTACACCTTC. Its protein product is CASTTSVATGTNGYTF.

The chain joins TRBV4-2 to TRBJ2-3; TRBD2 aligns across 7 bases. This CDR3 has 16 residues. Germline-derived CDR1 and CDR2 are LGHNA and YNFKEQ. Germline trimming cut 1 base from V and 3 bases from J; bases unmatched to any gene: 7. The CDR3 nucleotides are TGTGCCAGCAGCCAAGCCTCGGGGGGAGAAACAGATACGCAGTATTTT. Its translation is CASSQASGGETDTQYF.

In its sample, this clone was seen a few times. The chain uses TRBV5-1 and TRBJ1-5; no firm D call. The CDR3 has 16 residues. Trimming removed 0 bases from V and 0 bases from J, with 10 bases in between. Per the germline V gene, CDR1 is SGHRS and CDR2 is YFSETQ. The DNA of the CDR3 is TGCGCCAGCAGCTTGGGCGGCAGTGATAGCAATCAGCCCCAGCATTTT. Amino acids: CASSLGGSDSNQPQHF.

This chain joins TRBV5-1 and TRBJ2-2, with TRBD1 matching 9 bases. The CDR3 length is 15 residues. V dropped 2 bases and J dropped 5; count of bases not matched to a gene: 4. The germline V gene has CDR1 SGHRS and CDR2 YFSETQ. The CDR3 protein is CASSFVGTGTGELFF. In DNA, the CDR3 is TGCGCCAGCAGCTTCGTCGGGACAGGGACCGGGGAGCTGTTTTTT.

The chain combines TRBV30 with TRBJ1-5; no definite D call. Trimming pared 2 bases from V and 1 base from J, leaving 9 bases between. The CDR3 is made up of 14 amino acids. The germline gives CDR1 GTSNPN, CDR2 SVGIG (reference sequence). CDR3 sequence: CAWSTSMSNQPQHF. The CDR3 nucleotides are TGTGCCTGGAGTACGAGTATGAGCAATCAGCCCCAGCATTTT.

The V gene is TRBV6-1, the J gene TRBJ1-2, with a possible D match to TRBD1 (5 bases). Germline CDR1 MNHNS, CDR2 SASEGT. The CDR3 is made up of 14 amino acids. V was shortened by 0 bases and J by 2 bases, with 7 bases between the two germline ends. The CDR3 sequence: CASSEAQGNYGYTF. The CDR3 coding sequence is TGTGCCAGCAGTGAAGCGCAGGGAAACTATGGCTACACCTTC.

Concerning this clone itself: Other DNA sequences in the sample encode the same CDR3. The J gene is TRBJ1-1, the V gene TRBV5-5, with 7 bases aligning to TRBD1. Germline assignment: CDR1 SGHKS and CDR2 YYEKEE (reference sequence). The CDR3 length is 15 residues. The trim removed 2 bases at V and 1 base at J, leaving 5 bases unmatched. CDR3 sequence reads: CASSFRTGSNTEAFF. In DNA form, the CDR3 reads TGTGCCAGCAGCTTTCGGACAGGTTCGAACACTGAAGCTTTCTTT. Full variable domain (outside the CDR3, taken from reference TRBV5-5 and TRBJ1-1): DAGVTQSPTHLIKTRGQQVTLRCSPISGHKSVSWYQQVLGQGPQFIFQYYEKEERGRGNFPDRFSARQFPNYSSELNVNALLLGDSALYLCASSFRTGSNTEAFFGQGTRLTVV.